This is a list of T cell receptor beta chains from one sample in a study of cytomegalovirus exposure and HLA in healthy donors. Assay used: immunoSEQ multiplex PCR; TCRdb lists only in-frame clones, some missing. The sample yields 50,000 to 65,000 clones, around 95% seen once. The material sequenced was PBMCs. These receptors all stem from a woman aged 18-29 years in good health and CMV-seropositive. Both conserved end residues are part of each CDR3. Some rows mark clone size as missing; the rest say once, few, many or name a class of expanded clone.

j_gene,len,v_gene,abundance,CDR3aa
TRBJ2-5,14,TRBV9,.,CASSVGTQQETQYF
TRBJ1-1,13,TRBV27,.,CASSLSQGGEAFF
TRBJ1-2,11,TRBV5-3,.,CARSNRAGYTF
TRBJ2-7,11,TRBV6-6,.,CASSPLDEQYF
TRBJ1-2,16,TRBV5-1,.,CASSLASGGAGGGYTF
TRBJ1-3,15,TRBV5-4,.,CASSPFTGSGNTIYF
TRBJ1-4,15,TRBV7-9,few,CASSLASSTNEKLFF
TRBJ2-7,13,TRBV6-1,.,CASKGTQTSEQYF
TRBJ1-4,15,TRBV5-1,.,CASSLEGDTTQKLFF
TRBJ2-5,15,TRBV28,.,CASSFMGGRQETQYF
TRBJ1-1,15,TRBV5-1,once,CASSLVGGGVTEAFF
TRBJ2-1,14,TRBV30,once,CAWSGGLVLNEQFF
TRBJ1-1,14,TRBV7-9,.,CASGTSDRAPEAFF
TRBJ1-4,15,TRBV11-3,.,CASSPGTGINEKLFF
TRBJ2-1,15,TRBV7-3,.,CASSFSSGAYNEQFF
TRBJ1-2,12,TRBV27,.,CASSGTGPGYTF
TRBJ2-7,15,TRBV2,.,CASSLTGFSAYEQYF
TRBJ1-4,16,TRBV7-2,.,CASSYPTGFTNEKLFF
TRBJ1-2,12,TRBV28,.,CASHDRAYGYTF
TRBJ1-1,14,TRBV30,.,CAWSWTGMDTEAFF
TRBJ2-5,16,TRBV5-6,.,CASSPTVPGAEETQYF
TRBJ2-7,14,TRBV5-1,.,CASSSTGRYYEQYF
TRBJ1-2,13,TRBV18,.,CASSPAKQGGYTF
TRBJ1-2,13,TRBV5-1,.,CASSAGQGSGYTF
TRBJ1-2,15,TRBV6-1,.,CASRARGKTNYGYTF
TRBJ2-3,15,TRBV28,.,CASSRRLASTDTQYF
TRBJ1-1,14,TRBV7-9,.,CASSPSMGAAEAFF
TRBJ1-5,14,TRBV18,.,CASSPGTGNQPQHF
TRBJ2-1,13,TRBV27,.,CASLAGGDNEQFF
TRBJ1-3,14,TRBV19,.,CASKVGVSGNTIYF
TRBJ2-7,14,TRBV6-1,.,CASFPFGPGEEQYF
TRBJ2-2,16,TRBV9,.,CASSVGAGTNTGELFF
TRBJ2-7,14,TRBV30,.,CAWSGTVVSYEQYF
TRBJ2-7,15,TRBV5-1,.,CASSLDVRGSYEQYF
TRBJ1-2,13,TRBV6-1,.,CASRRAGLDGYTF
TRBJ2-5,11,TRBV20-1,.,CSASRLETQYF
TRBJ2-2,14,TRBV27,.,CASSLSLAGDKLFF
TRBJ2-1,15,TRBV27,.,CASSLGGSSFNEQFF
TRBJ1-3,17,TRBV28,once,CASSLAPSGSSGNTIYF
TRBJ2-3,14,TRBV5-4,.,CASRTSGATDTQYF
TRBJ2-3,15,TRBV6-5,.,CASSYLGSGPDTQYF
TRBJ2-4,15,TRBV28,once,CASSLWRQAKNIQYF
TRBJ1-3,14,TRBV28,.,CASSRTGLSDTIYF
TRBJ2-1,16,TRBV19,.,CASIPRDRGRSNEQFF
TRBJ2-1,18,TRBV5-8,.,CASSLVRDYPSSDNEQFF
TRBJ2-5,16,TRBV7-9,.,CASSVGPGMGQETQYF